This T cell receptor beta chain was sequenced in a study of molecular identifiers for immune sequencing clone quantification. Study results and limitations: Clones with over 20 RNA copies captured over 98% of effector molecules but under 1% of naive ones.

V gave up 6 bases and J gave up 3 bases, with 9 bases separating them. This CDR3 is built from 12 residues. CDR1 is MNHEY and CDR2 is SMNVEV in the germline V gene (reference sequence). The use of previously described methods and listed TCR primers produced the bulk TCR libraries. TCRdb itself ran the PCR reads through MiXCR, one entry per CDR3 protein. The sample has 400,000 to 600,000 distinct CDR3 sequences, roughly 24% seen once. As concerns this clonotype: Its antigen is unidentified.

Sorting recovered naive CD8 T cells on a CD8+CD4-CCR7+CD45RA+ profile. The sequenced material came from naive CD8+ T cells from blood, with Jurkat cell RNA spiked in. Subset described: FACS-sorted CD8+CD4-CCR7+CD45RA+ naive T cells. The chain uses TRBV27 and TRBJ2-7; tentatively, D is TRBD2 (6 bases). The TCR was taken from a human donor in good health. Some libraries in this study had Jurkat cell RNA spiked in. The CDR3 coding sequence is TGTGCCAGCAGAGGACTAAACTACGAGCAGTACTTC. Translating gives CASRGLNYEQYF.